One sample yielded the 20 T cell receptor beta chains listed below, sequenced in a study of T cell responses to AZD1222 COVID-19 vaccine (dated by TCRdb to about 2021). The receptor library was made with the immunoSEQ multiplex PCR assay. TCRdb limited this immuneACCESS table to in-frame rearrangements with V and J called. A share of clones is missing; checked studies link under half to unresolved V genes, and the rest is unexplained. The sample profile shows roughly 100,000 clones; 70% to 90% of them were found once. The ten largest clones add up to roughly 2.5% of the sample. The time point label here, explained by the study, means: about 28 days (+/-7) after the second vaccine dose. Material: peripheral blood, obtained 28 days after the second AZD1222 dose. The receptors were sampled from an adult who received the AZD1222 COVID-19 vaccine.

The CDR3 DNA follows: TGTGCCATCAGTGAGAATATTGCAGGGGAGTTCAATGAGCAGTTCTTC. Translated, it gives CAISENIAGEFNEQFF. The chain carries TRBV10-3 and TRBJ2-1; TRBD1 might be the D (6 bases). Germline lookup yields CDR1 ENHRY and CDR2 SYGVKD. The length of the CDR3 is 16 residues. Trimming took off 2 bases at V and 6 bases at J, with 17 bases between the two ends.

CDR3 sequence (DNA): TGCGCCAGCAGCTTGGCAGGTCCTGGAAACACCATATATTTT. This sequence encodes CASSLAGPGNTIYF. The chain is built from TRBV5-1 and TRBJ1-3; the D is unclear. CDR1 is SGHRS, CDR2 YFSETQ, per germline. The CDR3 consists of 14 residues. Trimming stripped 0 bases from V and 2 bases from J, with 6 bases between.

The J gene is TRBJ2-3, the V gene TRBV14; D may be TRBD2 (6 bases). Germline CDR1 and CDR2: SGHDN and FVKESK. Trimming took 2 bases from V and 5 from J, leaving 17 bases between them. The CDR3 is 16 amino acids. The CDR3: CASSQTKEGPEDTQYF. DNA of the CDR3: TGTGCCAGCAGCCAAACGAAGGAGGGTCCGGAAGATACGCAGTATTTT.

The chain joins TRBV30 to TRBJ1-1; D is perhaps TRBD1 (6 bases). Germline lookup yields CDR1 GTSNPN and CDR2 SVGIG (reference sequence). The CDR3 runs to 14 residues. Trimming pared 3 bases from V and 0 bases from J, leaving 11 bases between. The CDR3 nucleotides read TGTGCCTGGAGAGTTGGGACATTGAACACTGAAGCTTTCTTT. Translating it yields CAWRVGTLNTEAFF.

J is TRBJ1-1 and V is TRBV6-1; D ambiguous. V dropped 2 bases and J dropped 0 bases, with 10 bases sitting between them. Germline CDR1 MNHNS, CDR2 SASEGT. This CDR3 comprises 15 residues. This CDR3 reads CASSEPPLLNTEAFF. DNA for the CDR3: TGTGCCAGCAGTGAACCCCCATTATTGAACACTGAAGCTTTCTTT.

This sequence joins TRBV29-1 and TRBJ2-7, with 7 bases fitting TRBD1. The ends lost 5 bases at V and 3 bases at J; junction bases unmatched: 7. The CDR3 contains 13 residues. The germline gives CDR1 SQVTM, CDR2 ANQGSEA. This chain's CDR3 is CSVITGDIYEQYF. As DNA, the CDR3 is TGCAGCGTTATAACAGGGGATATCTACGAGCAGTACTTC.

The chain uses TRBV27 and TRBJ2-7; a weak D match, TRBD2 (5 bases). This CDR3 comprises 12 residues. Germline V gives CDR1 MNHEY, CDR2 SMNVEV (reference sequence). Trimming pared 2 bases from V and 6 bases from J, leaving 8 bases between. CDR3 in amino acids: CASSLRGGEQYF. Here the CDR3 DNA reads TGTGCCAGCAGTTTACGGGGTGGCGAGCAGTACTTC.

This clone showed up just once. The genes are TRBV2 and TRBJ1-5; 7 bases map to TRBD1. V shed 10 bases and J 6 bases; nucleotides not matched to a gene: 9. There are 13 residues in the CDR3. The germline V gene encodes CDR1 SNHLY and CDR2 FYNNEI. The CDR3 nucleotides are TGTGCCACCAAGCGACAGGGCGGTCAGCCCCAGCATTTT. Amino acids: CATKRQGGQPQHF.

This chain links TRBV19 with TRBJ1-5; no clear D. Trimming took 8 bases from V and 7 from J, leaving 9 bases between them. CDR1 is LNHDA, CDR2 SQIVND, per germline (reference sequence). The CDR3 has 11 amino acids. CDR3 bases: TGTGCCAGTGGGAGGCGCCAGCCCCAGCATTTT. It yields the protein CASGRRQPQHF.

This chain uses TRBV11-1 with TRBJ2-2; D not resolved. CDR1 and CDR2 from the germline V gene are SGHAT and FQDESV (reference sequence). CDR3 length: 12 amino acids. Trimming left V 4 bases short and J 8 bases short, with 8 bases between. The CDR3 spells CASSYGPGELFF. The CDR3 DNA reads TGTGCCAGCAGCTACGGACCTGGGGAGCTGTTTTTT. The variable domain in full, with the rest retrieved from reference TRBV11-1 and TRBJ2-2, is EAEVAQSPRYKITEKSQAVAFWCDPISGHATLYWYRQILGQGPELLVQFQDESVVDDSQLPKDRFSAERLKGVDSTLKIQPAELGDSAMYLCASSYGPGELFFGEGSRLTVL.

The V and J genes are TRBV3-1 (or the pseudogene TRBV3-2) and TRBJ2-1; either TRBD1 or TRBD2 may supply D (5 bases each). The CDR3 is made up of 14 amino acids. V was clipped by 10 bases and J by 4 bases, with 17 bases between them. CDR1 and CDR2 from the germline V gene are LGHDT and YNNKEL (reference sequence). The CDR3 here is CATSRIEGYNEQFF. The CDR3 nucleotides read TGTGCCACCTCGAGGATAGAGGGGTACAATGAGCAGTTCTTC.

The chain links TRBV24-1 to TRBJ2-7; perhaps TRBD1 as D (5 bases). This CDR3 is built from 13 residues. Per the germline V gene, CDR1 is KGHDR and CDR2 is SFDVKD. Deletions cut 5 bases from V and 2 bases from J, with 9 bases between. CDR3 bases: TGTGCCACCAGTGCAGCAGGGACCTACGAGCAGTACTTC. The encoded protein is CATSAAGTYEQYF.

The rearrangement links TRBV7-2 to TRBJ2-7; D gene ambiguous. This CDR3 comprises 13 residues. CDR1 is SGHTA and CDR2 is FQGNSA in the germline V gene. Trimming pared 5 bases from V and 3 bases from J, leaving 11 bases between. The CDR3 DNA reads TGTGCCAGCAGCACCGCGGACCTCTACGAGCAGTACTTC. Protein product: CASSTADLYEQYF. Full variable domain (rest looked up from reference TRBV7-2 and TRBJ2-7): GAGVSQSPSNKVTEKGKDVELRCDPISGHTALYWYRQSLGQGLEFLIYFQGNSAPDKSGLPSDRFSAERTGGSVSTLTIQRTQQEDSAVYLCASSTADLYEQYFGPGTRLTVT.

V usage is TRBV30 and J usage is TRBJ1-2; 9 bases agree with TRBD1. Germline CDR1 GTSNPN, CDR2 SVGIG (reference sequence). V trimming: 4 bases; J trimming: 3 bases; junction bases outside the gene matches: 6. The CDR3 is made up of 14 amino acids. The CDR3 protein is CAWIRDRAHYGYTF. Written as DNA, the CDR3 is TGTGCCTGGATTAGGGACAGGGCCCACTATGGCTACACCTTC.

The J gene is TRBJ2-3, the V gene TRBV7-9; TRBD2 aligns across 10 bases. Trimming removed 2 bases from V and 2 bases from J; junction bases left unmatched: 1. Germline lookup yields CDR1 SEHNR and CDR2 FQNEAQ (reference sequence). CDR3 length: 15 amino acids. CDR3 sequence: CASSLLAGATDTQYF. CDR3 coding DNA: TGTGCCAGCAGCTTACTAGCGGGAGCCACAGATACGCAGTATTTT.

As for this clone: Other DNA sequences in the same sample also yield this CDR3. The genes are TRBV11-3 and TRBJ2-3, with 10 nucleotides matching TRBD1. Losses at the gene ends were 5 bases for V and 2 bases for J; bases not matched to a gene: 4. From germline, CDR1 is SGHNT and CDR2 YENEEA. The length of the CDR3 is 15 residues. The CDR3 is CASSPRQGATDTQYF. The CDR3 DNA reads TGTGCCAGCAGCCCGCGACAGGGGGCCACAGATACGCAGTATTTT.

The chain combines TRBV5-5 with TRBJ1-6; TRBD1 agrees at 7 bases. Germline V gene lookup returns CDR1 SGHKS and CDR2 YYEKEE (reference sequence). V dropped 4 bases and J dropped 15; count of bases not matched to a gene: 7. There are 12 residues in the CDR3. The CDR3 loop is CASSPWTGSLHF. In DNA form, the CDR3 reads TGTGCCAGCAGCCCATGGACAGGAAGCCTCCACTTT.

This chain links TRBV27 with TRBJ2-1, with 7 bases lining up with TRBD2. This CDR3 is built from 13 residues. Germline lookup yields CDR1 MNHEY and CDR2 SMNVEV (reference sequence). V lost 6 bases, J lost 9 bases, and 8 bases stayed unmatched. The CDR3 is CASSSLLAVEQFF. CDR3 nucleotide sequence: TGTGCCAGCAGCTCGTTGCTAGCGGTTGAGCAGTTCTTC.

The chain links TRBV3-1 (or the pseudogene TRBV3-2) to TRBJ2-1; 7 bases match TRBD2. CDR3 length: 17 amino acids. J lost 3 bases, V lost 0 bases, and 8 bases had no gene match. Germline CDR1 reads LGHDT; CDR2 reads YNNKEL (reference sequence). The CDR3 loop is CASSQDRPSGHYNEQFF. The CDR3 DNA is TGTGCCAGCAGCCAAGATAGGCCTAGCGGTCACTACAATGAGCAGTTCTTC.

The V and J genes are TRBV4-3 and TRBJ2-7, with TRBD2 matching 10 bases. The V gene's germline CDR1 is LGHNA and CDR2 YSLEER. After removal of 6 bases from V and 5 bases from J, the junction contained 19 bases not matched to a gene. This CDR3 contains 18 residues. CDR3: CASSHGQGSGRVVDEQYF. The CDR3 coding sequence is TGCGCCAGCAGTCACGGACAGGGAAGCGGGAGGGTCGTCGACGAGCAGTACTTC.